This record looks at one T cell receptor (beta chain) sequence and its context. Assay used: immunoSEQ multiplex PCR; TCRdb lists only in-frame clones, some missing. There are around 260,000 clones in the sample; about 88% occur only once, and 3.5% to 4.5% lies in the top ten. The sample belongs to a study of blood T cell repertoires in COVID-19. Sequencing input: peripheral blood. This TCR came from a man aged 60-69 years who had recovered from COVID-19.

Written as DNA, the CDR3 is TGTGCCAGCAAGGGGCCACGGCACAATGAGCAGTTCTTC. It is translated as CASKGPRHNEQFF. V usage is TRBV6-5 and J usage is TRBJ2-1; D perhaps matches TRBD1 (5 bases). The V end was cut by 7 bases, the J end by 5 bases, with 12 bases between. The germline V gene has CDR1 MNHEY and CDR2 SVGAGI. The CDR3 spans 13 residues.